A single sample is the source of the 7 T cell receptor beta chains below, sequenced in a study of cytomegalovirus exposure and HLA in healthy donors listed by TCRdb under 2017. Library generation was performed with the immunoSEQ multiplex PCR assay. For the multiplex PCR, a mixture combining 60 forward primers for TCR Vbeta segments and 13 reverse primers for TCR Jbeta segments was used. TCRdb stores this immuneACCESS table with in-frame sequences only. Part of the clones is absent; in the studies checked, under half of the shortfall reflects unresolved V genes, and no reason is known for the rest. This sample comprises 180,000 or so clones, 65% to 75% of them detected only once. The ten largest clonotypes hold roughly 2.5% of the sample. The sequenced sample was PBMCs. The source is a human donor in good health.

The gene calls are TRBV5-4 and TRBJ2-2; 11 bases agree with TRBD2. The germline V gene has CDR1 SGHNT and CDR2 YYREEE (reference sequence). This CDR3 has 17 residues. The V gene end was trimmed by 3 bases and the J gene end by 0 bases; junction bases not matched to a gene: 4. CDR3 amino acids: CASSSPTSGANTGELFF. The CDR3 DNA reads as TGTGCCAGCAGCTCCCCGACTAGCGGGGCGAACACCGGGGAGCTGTTTTTT.

The V call is TRBV7-2, the J call TRBJ2-5; D is uncertain. Near its end, the DNA agrees better with TRBJ2-7, so the J call may be wrong. The germline V gene encodes CDR1 SGHTA and CDR2 FQGNSA. This CDR3 region has 11 residues. The CDR3 nucleotides are TGTGCCAGCAGCTTAAAATACGAGCAGTACTTC. Translation gives CASSLKYEQYF.

The V gene is TRBV5-1, the J gene TRBJ1-1, with a weak D call TRBD1 (5 bases). The CDR3 sequence is 16 residues long. Trimming stripped 1 base from V and 2 bases from J, with 15 bases between. The germline V gene has CDR1 SGHRS and CDR2 YFSETQ. The CDR3 sequence: CASSLTGDQINTEAFF. In DNA form, the CDR3 reads TGCGCCAGCAGCTTGACGGGGGACCAGATTAACACTGAAGCTTTCTTT.

The chain combines TRBV5-4 with TRBJ2-2; 12 bases are shared with TRBD1. This CDR3 spans 18 amino acids. Germline-derived CDR1 and CDR2 are SGHNT and YYREEE (reference sequence). V shed 6 bases and J 0 bases; nucleotides not matched to a gene: 9. CDR3 in DNA: TGTGCCAGCAACCCAGGGACAGGGGGCGCCCCGAACACCGGGGAGCTGTTTTTT. It yields the protein CASNPGTGGAPNTGELFF.

The chain joins TRBV13 to TRBJ2-3, with 9 positions matching TRBD2. Trimming cost V 7 bases and J 6 bases; bases outside gene matches: 11. Per the germline V gene, CDR1 is PRHDT and CDR2 is FYEKMQ (reference sequence). The CDR3 extends over 15 amino acids. CDR3 amino acids: CASTLERGAADTQYF. The CDR3, as DNA: TGTGCCAGCACCCTCGAGCGGGGGGCCGCGGATACGCAGTATTTT.

This chain links TRBV7-3 with TRBJ2-1, with 14 bases that match TRBD2. Germline CDR1 reads SGHTA; CDR2 reads FQGTGA. V was pared by 0 bases and J by 0 bases, with 7 bases of the junction left unmatched. The CDR3 has 20 amino acids. The CDR3 DNA reads TGTGCCAGCAGCTTAACGGGGACTAGCGGGGGCCCGAGCTCCTACAATGAGCAGTTCTTC. Translation gives CASSLTGTSGGPSSYNEQFF.

J is TRBJ2-5 and V is TRBV5-4; 7 bases fit TRBD1. Germline V lookup: CDR1 SGHNT, CDR2 YYREEE (reference sequence). V lost 0 bases and J lost 2; bases outside the gene matches: 4. The CDR3 is made up of 15 amino acids. The chain's CDR3 is CASSLAGTEQETQYF. The CDR3 region has the DNA TGTGCCAGCAGCTTGGCCGGGACAGAGCAAGAGACCCAGTACTTC.